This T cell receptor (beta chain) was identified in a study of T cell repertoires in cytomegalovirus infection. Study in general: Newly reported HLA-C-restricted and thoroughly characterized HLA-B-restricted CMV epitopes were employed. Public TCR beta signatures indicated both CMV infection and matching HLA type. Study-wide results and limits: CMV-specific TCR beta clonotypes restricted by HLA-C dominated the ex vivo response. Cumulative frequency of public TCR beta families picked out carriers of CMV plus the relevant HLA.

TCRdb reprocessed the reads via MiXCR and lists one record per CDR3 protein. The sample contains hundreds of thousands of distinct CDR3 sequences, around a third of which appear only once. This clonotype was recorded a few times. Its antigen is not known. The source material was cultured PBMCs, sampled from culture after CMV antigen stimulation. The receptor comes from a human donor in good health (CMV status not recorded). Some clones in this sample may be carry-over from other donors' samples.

CDR3 amino acids: CASSLASDRELFF. The DNA for the CDR3 is TGTGCCAGCAGCTTAGCTTCAGACAGGGAGCTGTTTTTT. This chain links TRBV7-2 with TRBJ2-2; D uncertain. The germline V and J ends were trimmed by 0 bases and 9 bases, with 8 bases remaining between them. Per germline, CDR1 SGHTA and CDR2 FQGNSA. CDR3 size: 13 residues. The variable domain in full, completed from reference TRBV7-2 and TRBJ2-2, reads GAGVSQSPSNKVTEKGKDVELRCDPISGHTALYWYRQSLGQGLEFLIYFQGNSAPDKSGLPSDRFSAERTGGSVSTLTIQRTQQEDSAVYLCASSLASDRELFFGEGSRLTVL.